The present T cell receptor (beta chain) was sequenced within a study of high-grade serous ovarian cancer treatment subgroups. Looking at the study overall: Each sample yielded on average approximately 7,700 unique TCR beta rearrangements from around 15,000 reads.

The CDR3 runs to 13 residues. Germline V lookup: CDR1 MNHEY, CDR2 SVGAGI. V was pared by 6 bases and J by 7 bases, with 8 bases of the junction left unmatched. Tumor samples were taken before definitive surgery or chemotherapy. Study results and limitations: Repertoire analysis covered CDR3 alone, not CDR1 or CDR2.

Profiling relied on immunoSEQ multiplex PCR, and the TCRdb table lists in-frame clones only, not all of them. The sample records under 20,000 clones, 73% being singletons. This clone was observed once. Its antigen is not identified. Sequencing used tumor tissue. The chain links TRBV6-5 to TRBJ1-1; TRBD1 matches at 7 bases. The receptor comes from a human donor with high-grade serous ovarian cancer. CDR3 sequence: CASSQTGVGEAFF. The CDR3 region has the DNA TGTGCCAGCAGCCAAACAGGGGTGGGTGAAGCTTTCTTT.